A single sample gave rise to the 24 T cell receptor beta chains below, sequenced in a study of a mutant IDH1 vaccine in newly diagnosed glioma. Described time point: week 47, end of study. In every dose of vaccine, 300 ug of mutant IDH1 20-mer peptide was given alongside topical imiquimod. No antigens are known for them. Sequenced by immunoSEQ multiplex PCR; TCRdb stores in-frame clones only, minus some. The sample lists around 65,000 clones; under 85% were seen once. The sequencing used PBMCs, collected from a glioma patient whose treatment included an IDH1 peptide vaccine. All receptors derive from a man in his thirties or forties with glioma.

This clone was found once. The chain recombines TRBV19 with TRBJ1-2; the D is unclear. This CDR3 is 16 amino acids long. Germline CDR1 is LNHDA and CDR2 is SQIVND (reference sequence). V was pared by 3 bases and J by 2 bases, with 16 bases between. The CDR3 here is CASSISDVIGNYGYTF. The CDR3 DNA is TGTGCCAGTAGTATTTCCGATGTGATAGGCAACTATGGCTACACCTTC.

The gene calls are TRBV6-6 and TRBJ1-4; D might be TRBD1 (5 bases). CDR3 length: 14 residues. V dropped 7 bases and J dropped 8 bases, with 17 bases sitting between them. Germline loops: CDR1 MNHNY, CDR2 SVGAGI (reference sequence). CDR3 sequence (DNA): TGTGCCAGCACTTTCCACGGGGCTAGGGAAAAACTGTTTTTT. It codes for CASTFHGAREKLFF.

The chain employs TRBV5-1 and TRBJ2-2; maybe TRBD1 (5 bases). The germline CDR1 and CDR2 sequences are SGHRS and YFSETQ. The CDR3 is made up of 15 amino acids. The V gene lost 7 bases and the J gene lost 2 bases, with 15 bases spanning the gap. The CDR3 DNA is TGCGCCAGCGGCCGCCAGGGATTCAACACCGGGGAGCTGTTTTTT. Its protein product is CASGRQGFNTGELFF.

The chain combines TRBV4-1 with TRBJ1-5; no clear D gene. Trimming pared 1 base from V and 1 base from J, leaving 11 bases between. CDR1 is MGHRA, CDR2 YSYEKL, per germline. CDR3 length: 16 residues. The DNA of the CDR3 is TGCGCCAGCAGCCAAGGACCGGGCCACAGCAATCAGCCCCAGCATTTT. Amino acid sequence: CASSQGPGHSNQPQHF.

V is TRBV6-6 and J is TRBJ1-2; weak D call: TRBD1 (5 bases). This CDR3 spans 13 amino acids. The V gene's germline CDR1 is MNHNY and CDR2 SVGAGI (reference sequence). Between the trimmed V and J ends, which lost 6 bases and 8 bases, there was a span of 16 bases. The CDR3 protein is CASRPGQSGGYTF. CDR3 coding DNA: TGTGCCAGCAGACCTGGACAATCGGGGGGCTACACCTTC.

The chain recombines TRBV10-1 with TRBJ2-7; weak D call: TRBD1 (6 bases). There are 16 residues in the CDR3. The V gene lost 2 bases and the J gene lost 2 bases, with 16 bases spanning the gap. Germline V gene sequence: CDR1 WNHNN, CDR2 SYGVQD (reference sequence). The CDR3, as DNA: TGCGCCAGCAGTGAGGACGCCGAACAGGGAGCCTACGAGCAGTACTTC. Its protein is CASSEDAEQGAYEQYF.

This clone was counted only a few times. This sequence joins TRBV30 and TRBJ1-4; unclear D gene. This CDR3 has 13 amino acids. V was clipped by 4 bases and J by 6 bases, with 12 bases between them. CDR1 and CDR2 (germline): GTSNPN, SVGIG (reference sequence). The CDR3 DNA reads TGTGCCTGGACGGGAGGGAACTATGAAAAACTGTTTTTT. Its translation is CAWTGGNYEKLFF.

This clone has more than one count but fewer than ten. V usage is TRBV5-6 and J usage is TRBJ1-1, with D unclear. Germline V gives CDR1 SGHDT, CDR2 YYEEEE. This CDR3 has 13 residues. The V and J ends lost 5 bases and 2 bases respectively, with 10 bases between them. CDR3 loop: CASRTIHNTEAFF. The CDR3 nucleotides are TGTGCCAGCAGGACCATTCACAACACTGAAGCTTTCTTT.

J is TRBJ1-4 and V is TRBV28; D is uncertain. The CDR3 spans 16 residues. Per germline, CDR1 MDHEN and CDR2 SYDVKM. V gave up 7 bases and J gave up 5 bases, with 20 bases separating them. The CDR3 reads CASTPGRNLWNEKLFF. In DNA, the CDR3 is TGTGCCAGCACCCCCGGGAGAAACCTCTGGAATGAAAAACTGTTTTTT.

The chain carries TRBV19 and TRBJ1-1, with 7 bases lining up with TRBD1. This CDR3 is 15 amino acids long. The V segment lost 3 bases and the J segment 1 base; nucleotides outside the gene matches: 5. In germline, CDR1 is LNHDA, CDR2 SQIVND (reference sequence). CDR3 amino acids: CASSILWTGNTEAFF. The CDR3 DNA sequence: TGTGCCAGTAGTATTCTCTGGACAGGGAACACTGAAGCTTTCTTT.

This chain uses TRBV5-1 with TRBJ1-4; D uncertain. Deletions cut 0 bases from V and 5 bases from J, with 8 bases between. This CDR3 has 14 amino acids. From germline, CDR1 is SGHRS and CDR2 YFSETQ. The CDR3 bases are TGCGCCAGCAGCTTGGCAGAAAACAATGAAAAACTGTTTTTT. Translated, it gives CASSLAENNEKLFF.

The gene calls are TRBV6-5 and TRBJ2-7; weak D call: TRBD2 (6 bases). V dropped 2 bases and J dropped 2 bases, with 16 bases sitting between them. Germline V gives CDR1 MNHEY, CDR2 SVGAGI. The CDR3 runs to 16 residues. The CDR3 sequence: CASSYQRGAITYEQYF. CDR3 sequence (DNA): TGTGCCAGCAGTTACCAGCGCGGGGCCATTACCTACGAGCAGTACTTC.

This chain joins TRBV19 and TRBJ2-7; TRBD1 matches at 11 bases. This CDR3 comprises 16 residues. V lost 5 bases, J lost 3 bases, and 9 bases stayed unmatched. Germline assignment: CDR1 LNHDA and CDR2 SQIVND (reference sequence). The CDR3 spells CASSSGGTGGIYEQYF. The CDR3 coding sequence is TGTGCCAGTAGTTCCGGTGGGACAGGGGGAATCTACGAGCAGTACTTC. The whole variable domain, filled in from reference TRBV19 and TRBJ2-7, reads DGGITQSPKYLFRKEGQNVTLSCEQNLNHDAMYWYRQDPGQGLRLIYYSQIVNDFQKGDIAEGYSVSREKKESFPLTVTSAQKNPTAFYLCASSSGGTGGIYEQYFGPGTRLTVT.

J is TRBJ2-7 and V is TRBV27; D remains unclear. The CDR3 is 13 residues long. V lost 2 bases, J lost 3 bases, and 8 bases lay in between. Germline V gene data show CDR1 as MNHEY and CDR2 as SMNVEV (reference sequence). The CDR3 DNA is TGTGCCAGCAGTTTAGGGTCGCGCTACGAGCAGTACTTC. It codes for CASSLGSRYEQYF.

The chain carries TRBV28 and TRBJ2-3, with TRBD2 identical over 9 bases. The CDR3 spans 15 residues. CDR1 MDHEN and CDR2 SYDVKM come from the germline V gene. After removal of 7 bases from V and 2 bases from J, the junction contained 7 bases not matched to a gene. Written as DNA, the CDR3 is TGTGCCAGCACCCGACTAGCGGTGCTCACAGATACGCAGTATTTT. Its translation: CASTRLAVLTDTQYF.

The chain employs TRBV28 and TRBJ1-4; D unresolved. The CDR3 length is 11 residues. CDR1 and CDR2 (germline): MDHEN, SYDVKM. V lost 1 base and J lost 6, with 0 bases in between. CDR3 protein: CASSLYEKLFF. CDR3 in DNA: TGTGCCAGCAGTTTATATGAAAAACTGTTTTTT.

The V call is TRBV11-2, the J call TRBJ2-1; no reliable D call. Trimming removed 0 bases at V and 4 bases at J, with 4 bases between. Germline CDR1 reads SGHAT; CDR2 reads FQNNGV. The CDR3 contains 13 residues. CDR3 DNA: TGTGCCAGCAGCTTAGATCAGTACAATGAGCAGTTCTTC. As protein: CASSLDQYNEQFF.

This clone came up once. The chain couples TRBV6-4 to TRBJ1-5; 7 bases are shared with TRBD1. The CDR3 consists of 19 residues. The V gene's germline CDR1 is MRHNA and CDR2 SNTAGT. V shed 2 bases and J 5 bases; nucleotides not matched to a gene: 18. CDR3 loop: CASSDPIFRLDRVHQPQHF. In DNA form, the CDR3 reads TGTGCCAGCAGTGACCCAATCTTTCGACTCGACAGGGTCCATCAGCCCCAGCATTTT.

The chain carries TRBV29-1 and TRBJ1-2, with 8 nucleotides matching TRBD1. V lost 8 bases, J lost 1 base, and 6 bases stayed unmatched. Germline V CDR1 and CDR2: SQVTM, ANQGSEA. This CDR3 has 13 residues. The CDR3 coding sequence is TGCAGCTGTGGGACAGGAGTTAACTATGGCTACACCTTC. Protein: CSCGTGVNYGYTF.

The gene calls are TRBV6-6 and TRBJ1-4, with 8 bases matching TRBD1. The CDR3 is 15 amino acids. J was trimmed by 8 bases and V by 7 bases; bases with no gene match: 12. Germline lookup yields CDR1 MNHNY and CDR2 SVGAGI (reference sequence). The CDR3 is CASTRTGPLFEKLFF. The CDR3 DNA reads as TGTGCCAGCACAAGGACAGGGCCCCTTTTCGAAAAACTGTTTTTT.

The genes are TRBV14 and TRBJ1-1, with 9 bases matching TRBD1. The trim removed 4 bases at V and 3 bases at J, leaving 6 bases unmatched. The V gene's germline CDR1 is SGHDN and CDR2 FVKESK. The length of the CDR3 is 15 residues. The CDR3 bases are TGTGCCAGCAGCCGCGGACAGGGGTGGCACACTGAAGCTTTCTTT. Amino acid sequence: CASSRGQGWHTEAFF.

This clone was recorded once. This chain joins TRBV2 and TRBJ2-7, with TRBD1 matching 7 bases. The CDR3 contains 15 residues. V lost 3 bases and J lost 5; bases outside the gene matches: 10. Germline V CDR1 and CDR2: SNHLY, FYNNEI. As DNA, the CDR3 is TGTGCCAGCAGTGAGTCATTAGGTACAGGGGACGAGCAGTACTTC. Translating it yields CASSESLGTGDEQYF.

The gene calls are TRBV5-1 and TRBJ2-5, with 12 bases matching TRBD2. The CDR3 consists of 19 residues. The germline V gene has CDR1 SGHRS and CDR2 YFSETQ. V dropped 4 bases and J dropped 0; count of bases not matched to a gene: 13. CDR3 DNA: TGCGCCAGCAGCGTTGGACTAGCGGGGACCCTACGGTACCAAGAGACCCAGTACTTC. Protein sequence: CASSVGLAGTLRYQETQYF.

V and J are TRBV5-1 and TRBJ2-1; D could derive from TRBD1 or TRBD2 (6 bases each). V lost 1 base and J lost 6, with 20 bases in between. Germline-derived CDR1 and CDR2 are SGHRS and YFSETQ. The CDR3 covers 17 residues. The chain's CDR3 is CASSLLLQVGGGNEQFF. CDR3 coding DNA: TGCGCCAGCAGCTTGCTTCTTCAGGTCGGAGGGGGCAATGAGCAGTTCTTC.